This entry concerns a single TCR beta chain. This record belongs to a study of blood T cell repertoires in COVID-19. The germline CDR1 and CDR2 sequences are LGHDT and YNNKEL (reference sequence). The CDR3 is 13 residues long. Germline trimming cut 4 bases from V and 8 bases from J; bases unmatched to any gene: 5. Generated by immunoSEQ multiplex PCR, the TCRdb table keeps only in-frame clones and is missing some. In the table there are 350,000 to 400,000 clones, 85% to 90% of which are singletons. The age range of participants was about 18 to 90 years, with residence in under 30 US areas. The sequence came from a woman aged 25 to 39 with acute COVID-19. V is TRBV3-1 (or the pseudogene TRBV3-2) and J is TRBJ2-1, with 7 positions matching TRBD2. Sample: PBMCs or T cells enriched from blood (not recorded which). This chain's CDR3 is CASSPGLVHEQFF. The CDR3 bases are TGTGCCAGCAGCCCTGGACTAGTCCATGAGCAGTTCTTC.